Below, 18 T cell receptor beta chains from the same sample are listed, as sequenced in a study of shared clonotypes between healthy human individuals. Naive CD8 cells, CD45RO-negative and positively selected for CCR7, excluded terminally differentiated effector memory CD45RA+ cells. Clones were read by immunoSEQ multiplex PCR, and TCRdb kept only the in-frame ones, dropping some. In the table there are some 2.1 million clones, about 95% of which are singletons. The sequencing input was naive CD8+ T cells sorted from blood. These receptors all stem from a man aged 18 to 30 in good health.

V gene TRBV7-8 combines with J gene TRBJ2-7; 7 nucleotides align to TRBD1. Germline V gives CDR1 SGHVS, CDR2 FQNEAQ. J was trimmed by 2 bases and V by 5 bases; bases with no gene match: 6. This CDR3 has 14 amino acids. CDR3 protein: CASSADRYAYEQYF. DNA for the CDR3: TGTGCCAGCAGCGCGGACAGGTACGCCTACGAGCAGTACTTC.

The chain employs TRBV13 and TRBJ2-3; 14 bases are shared with TRBD2. The CDR3 length is 18 residues. Germline V lookup: CDR1 PRHDT, CDR2 FYEKMQ (reference sequence). The V segment lost 5 bases and the J segment 0 bases; nucleotides outside the gene matches: 7. CDR3 sequence reads: CASSEGLAGESSTDTQYF. CDR3 bases: TGTGCCAGCAGCGAGGGACTAGCGGGGGAATCTAGCACAGATACGCAGTATTTT.

This sequence joins TRBV9 and TRBJ2-5; perhaps TRBD1 as D (5 bases). The V gene's germline CDR1 is SGDLS and CDR2 YYNGEE. Between the trimmed V and J ends, which lost 3 bases and 4 bases, there was a span of 10 bases. The CDR3 is 13 amino acids. The chain's CDR3 is CASSGQGRETQYF. CDR3 nucleotide sequence: TGTGCCAGCAGCGGTCAGGGTAGAGAGACCCAGTACTTC.

The chain joins TRBV6-1 to TRBJ1-5; 8 nucleotides agree with TRBD1. V lost 4 bases and J lost 4; bases outside the gene matches: 6. The CDR3 contains 15 residues. From germline, CDR1 is MNHNS and CDR2 SASEGT. The CDR3 DNA reads as TGTGCCAGCAGTGTGACAGGGGAGGAGAATCAGCCCCAGCATTTT. As protein: CASSVTGEENQPQHF.

J is TRBJ2-7 and V is TRBV5-1, with 16 bases matching TRBD2. This CDR3 contains 16 residues. Looked up from germline, CDR1 is SGHRS and CDR2 is YFSETQ. After removal of 4 bases from V and 2 bases from J, the junction contained 3 bases not matched to a gene. In nucleotides, the CDR3 is TGCGCCAGCAGCGGAGGGACTAGCGGGAGGGCCTACGAGCAGTACTTC. This sequence encodes CASSGGTSGRAYEQYF.

The chain joins TRBV5-4 to TRBJ1-2; D is possibly TRBD1 (5 bases). The CDR3 contains 14 residues. In germline, CDR1 is SGHNT, CDR2 YYREEE (reference sequence). The V gene lost 4 bases and the J gene lost 4 bases, with 14 bases spanning the gap. The CDR3 protein is CASSPRVYGYGYTF. For the CDR3, the DNA is TGTGCCAGCAGCCCCAGGGTCTACGGCTATGGCTACACCTTC.

The gene calls are TRBV6-5 and TRBJ2-7; TRBD1 aligns across 10 bases. Germline V gives CDR1 MNHEY, CDR2 SVGAGI. The CDR3 is made up of 13 amino acids. The V and J ends lost 8 bases and 3 bases, in that order; junction bases with no gene match: 4. CDR3 DNA: TGTGCCAGCGCCTGGGACAGGGGCTACGAGCAGTACTTC. As protein: CASAWDRGYEQYF.

The chain joins TRBV7-9 to TRBJ2-2; D may be TRBD1 (7 bases). V lost 5 bases to trimming and J lost 5 bases, with 12 bases between them. This CDR3 contains 14 residues. Germline V lookup: CDR1 SEHNR, CDR2 FQNEAQ (reference sequence). The CDR3 coding sequence is TGTGCCAGCAGCGCAGGGGGGCATACCGGGGAGCTGTTTTTT. Translating gives CASSAGGHTGELFF. The complete variable domain, with remaining parts taken from reference TRBV7-9 and TRBJ2-2, reads DTGVSQNPRHKITKRGQNVTFRCDPISEHNRLYWYRQTLGQGPEFLTYFQNEAQLEKSRLLSDRFSAERPKGSFSTLEIQRTEQGDSAMYLCASSAGGHTGELFFGEGSRLTVL.

This chain uses TRBV10-2 with TRBJ1-1; no definite D call. Trimming cost V 0 bases and J 4 bases, with 6 bases left between them. Germline V gene lookup returns CDR1 WSHSY and CDR2 SAAADI. The CDR3 is made up of 13 amino acids. CDR3 sequence reads: CASSESRVTEAFF. Here the CDR3 DNA reads TGCGCCAGCAGTGAGTCCCGGGTCACTGAAGCTTTCTTT.

The CDR3 loop is CASSLVGDNYYEQYF. The DNA for the CDR3 is TGTGCCAGCAGCTTAGTAGGGGACAATTATTACGAGCAGTACTTC. This chain uses TRBV11-2 with TRBJ2-7, with D possibly matching TRBD1 (6 bases). Germline V gene data show CDR1 as SGHAT and CDR2 as FQNNGV. The CDR3 totals 15 residues. V lost 1 base, J lost 4 bases, and 14 bases lay in between.

The chain has TRBV27 and TRBJ2-3; D is unresolved. The length of the CDR3 is 13 residues. Trimming took 5 bases from V and 2 from J, leaving 8 bases between them. Germline-derived CDR1 and CDR2 are MNHEY and SMNVEV (reference sequence). The CDR3 DNA is TGTGCCAGCAGTACGGAACTCACAGATACGCAGTATTTT. This gives the protein CASSTELTDTQYF.

The chain joins TRBV7-9 to TRBJ1-1, with 7 bases aligning to TRBD1. The germline CDR1 and CDR2 sequences are SEHNR and FQNEAQ (reference sequence). The CDR3 has 15 amino acids. J was trimmed by 1 base and V by 5 bases; bases with no gene match: 7. The CDR3 sequence is CASSPVGTANTEAFF. The DNA of the CDR3 is TGTGCCAGCAGCCCGGTCGGGACAGCGAACACTGAAGCTTTCTTT.

This sequence joins TRBV2 and TRBJ2-7, with D unresolved. The germline gives CDR1 SNHLY, CDR2 FYNNEI. This CDR3 region has 15 residues. Trimming removed 4 bases at V and 0 bases at J, with 13 bases between. In nucleotides, the CDR3 is TGTGCCAGCAGTGGTTCCCCAATCAGCTCCTACGAGCAGTACTTC. Translated: CASSGSPISSYEQYF.

The CDR3 DNA is TGTGCCAGCAGTGAAGAGGGCCGTCTAGCCAAAAACATTCAGTACTTC. Amino acids: CASSEEGRLAKNIQYF. V gene TRBV6-1 combines with J gene TRBJ2-4; D gene ambiguous. The V end lost 1 base, the J end lost 0 bases, and 10 bases lay between the germline ends. Germline V gives CDR1 MNHNS, CDR2 SASEGT. CDR3 length: 16 amino acids.

This clone was counted once. This chain joins TRBV7-9 and TRBJ2-7; D is uncertain. The CDR3 sequence is 14 residues long. The germline V gene encodes CDR1 SEHNR and CDR2 FQNEAQ (reference sequence). V lost 4 bases and J lost 7, with 17 bases in between. The CDR3, as DNA: TGTGCCAGCAGCTCCACCCGACTTTACCAGGAGCAGTACTTC. It codes for CASSSTRLYQEQYF.

This CDR3 reads CASSSRTQLAGGLDEQYF. In DNA form, the CDR3 reads TGTGCCAGCAGTTCCAGAACGCAACTAGCGGGAGGGCTCGACGAGCAGTACTTC. The J gene is TRBJ2-7, the V gene TRBV27; 13 bases are shared with TRBD2. V lost 4 bases and J lost 5; bases outside the gene matches: 14. The CDR3 consists of 18 residues. The germline gives CDR1 MNHEY, CDR2 SMNVEV (reference sequence).

V gene TRBV27 combines with J gene TRBJ1-6; D is ambiguous. The length of the CDR3 is 14 residues. Trimming left V 6 bases short and J 7 bases short, with 13 bases between. Germline CDR1 and CDR2: MNHEY and SMNVEV (reference sequence). Here the CDR3 reads CASSSAAFNSPLHF. CDR3 bases: TGTGCCAGCAGCTCGGCCGCCTTCAATTCACCCCTCCACTTT.

V gene TRBV7-9 combines with J gene TRBJ1-1, with 8 bases matching TRBD1. This CDR3 is built from 15 residues. Germline CDR1 reads SEHNR; CDR2 reads FQNEAQ (reference sequence). V dropped 5 bases and J dropped 7; count of bases not matched to a gene: 12. CDR3 sequence: CASSPPLGGQGEAFF. In DNA, the CDR3 is TGTGCCAGCAGCCCACCCCTGGGTGGACAGGGTGAAGCTTTCTTT.